This T cell receptor beta chain was recovered during a study of response to subunit inactivated influenza vaccine. The study, taken as a whole, reports: The study's authors posited that every seasonal influenza vaccination enlists few new T cells.

The CDR3 covers 15 residues. With 0 bases removed from V and 5 bases from J, the gap between germline ends came to 13 bases. Germline values: CDR1 LNHNV, CDR2 YYDKDF (reference sequence). For this clonotype: What it binds is unknown.

MiXCR, applied by TCRdb to the RT-PCR reads, yields one record per CDR3 protein. Among 450,000 to 600,000 distinct CDR3 sequences listed, approximately 7.3% were seen once. The receptor was derived from a man between 50 and 75 years old who received an inactivated influenza vaccine. The chain has TRBV15 and TRBJ2-5; D may be TRBD2 (5 bases). This specimen consisted of PBMCs from blood, obtained around 25 months after vaccination. This CDR3 reads CATSRDRGIGETQYF. The CDR3 nucleotides are TGTGCCACCAGCAGAGATCGGGGAATTGGGGAGACCCAGTACTTC.